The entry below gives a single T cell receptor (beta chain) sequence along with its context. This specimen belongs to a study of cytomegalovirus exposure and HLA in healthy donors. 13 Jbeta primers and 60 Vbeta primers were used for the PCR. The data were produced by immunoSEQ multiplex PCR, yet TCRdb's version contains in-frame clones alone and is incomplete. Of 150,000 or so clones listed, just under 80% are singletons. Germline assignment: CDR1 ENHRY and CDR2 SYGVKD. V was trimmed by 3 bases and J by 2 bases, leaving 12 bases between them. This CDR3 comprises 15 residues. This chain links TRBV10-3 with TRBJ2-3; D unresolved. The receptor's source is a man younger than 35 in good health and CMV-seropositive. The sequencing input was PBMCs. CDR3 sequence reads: CAISELLSNTDTQYF. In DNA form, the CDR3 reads TGTGCCATCAGTGAACTTCTGTCTAACACAGATACGCAGTATTTT.